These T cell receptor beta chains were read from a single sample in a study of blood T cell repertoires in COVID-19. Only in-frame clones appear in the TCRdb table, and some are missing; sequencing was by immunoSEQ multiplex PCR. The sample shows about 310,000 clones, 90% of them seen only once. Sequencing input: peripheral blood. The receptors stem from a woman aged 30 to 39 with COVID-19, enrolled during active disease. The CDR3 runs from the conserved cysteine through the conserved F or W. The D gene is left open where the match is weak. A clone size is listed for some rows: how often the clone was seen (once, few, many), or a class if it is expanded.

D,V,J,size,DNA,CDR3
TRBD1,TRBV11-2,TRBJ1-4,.,TGTGCCAGCAGCTCCGAAACAGGGGGAAATGAAAAACTGTTTTTT,CASSSETGGNEKLFF
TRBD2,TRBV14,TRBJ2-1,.,TGTGCCAGCAGCGGAGCGGGGAGCTCCTACAATGAGCAGTTCTTC,CASSGAGSSYNEQFF
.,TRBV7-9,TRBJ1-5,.,TGTGCCAGCAGCTTAGCGTCGGGAAATCAGCCCCAGCATTTT,CASSLASGNQPQHF
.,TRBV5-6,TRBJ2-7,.,TGTGCCAGCAGCTTTCGGGTCCCCTACGAGCAGTACTTC,CASSFRVPYEQYF
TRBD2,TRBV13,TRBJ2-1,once,TGTGCCAGCAGCTTGGCGACTAGCGGGACCTACAATGAGCAGTTCTTC,CASSLATSGTYNEQFF
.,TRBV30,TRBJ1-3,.,TGTGCCTGGAGCGCTAGAAGACAGGCCGGAAACACCATATATTTT,CAWSARRQAGNTIYF
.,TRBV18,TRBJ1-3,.,TGTGCCAGCTCAGCCCAGGGAACTTCTGGAAACACCATATATTTT,CASSAQGTSGNTIYF
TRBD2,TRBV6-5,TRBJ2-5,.,TGTGCCAGCAGTTACTCGATGGGACTAGAAGAGACCCAGTACTTC,CASSYSMGLEETQYF
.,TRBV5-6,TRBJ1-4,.,TGTGCCAGCAGCTTGAAGGGGTTGGGTGAAAAACTGTTTTTT,CASSLKGLGEKLFF
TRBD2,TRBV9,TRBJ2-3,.,TGTGCCAGCAGCGCCCACAATAGCGGGAGGGCTACGGCAGATACGCAGTATTTT,CASSAHNSGRATADTQYF
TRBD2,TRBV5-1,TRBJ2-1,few,TGCGCCAGCAGCTTGGAGCTAGCGGGAGGGGGATACAATGAGCAGTTCTTC,CASSLELAGGGYNEQFF
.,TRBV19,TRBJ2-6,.,TGTGCCAGTATTGGGGCAGCACCCTCTGGGGCCAACGTCCTGACTTTC,CASIGAAPSGANVLTF
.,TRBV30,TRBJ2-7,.,TGTGCCTGGAGTGATGACAAATACCCATACTACGAGCAGTACTTC,CAWSDDKYPYYEQYF
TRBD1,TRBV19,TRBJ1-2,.,TGTGCCAGTAGTTTGCCGGGACAGCTATGGTATGGCTACACCTTC,CASSLPGQLWYGYTF
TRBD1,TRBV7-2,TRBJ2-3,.,TGTGCCAGCAGCTTCCGACAGGGTAGTCGAGATACGCAGTATTTT,CASSFRQGSRDTQYF
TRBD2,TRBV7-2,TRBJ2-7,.,TGTGCCAGCAGCTTCTTTGGACTAGCGGGAAGCTACTACGAGCAGTACTTC,CASSFFGLAGSYYEQYF
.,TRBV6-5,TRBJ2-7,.,TGTGCCAGCAGTTACTCGCCAGGGCACTCCTACGAGCAGTACTTC,CASSYSPGHSYEQYF
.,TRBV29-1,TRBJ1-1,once,TGCAGCGTTTCTCCTCAGGGGATGAACACTGAAGCTTTCTTT,CSVSPQGMNTEAFF
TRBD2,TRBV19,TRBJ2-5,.,TGTGCCAGTAGTATATCACTGCGGGAGAGGGAGACCCAGTACTTC,CASSISLRERETQYF
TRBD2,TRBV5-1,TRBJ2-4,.,TGCGCCAGCAGCTTGGGGACTAGCGGGAGTAGGGTTCAGTACTTC,CASSLGTSGSRVQYF
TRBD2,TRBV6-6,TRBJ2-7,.,TGTGCCAGCAGTACGGGACTAGCGGGAAGCTACGAGCAGTACTTC,CASSTGLAGSYEQYF
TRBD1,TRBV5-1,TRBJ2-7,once,TGCGCCAGCAGTCCGGGACAGGGAGACGAGCAGTACTTC,CASSPGQGDEQYF
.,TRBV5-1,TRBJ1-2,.,TGCGCCAGCAGCTTGGATATCTTCAACTATGGCTACACCTTC,CASSLDIFNYGYTF
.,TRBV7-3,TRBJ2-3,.,TGTGCCAGCAGCTCCCCTCTGTCAGATACGCAGTATTTT,CASSSPLSDTQYF
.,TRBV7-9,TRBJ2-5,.,TGTGCCAGCAGCGAGGTGGGTGGCCTTGAGACCCAGTACTTC,CASSEVGGLETQYF
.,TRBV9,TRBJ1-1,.,TGTGCCAGCAGCGTAGGCAAGGGGTCGAACACTGAAGCTTTCTTT,CASSVGKGSNTEAFF
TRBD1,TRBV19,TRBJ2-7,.,TGTGCCAGTAGTATAGAGGGACAGGCCGATTACGAGCAGTACTTC,CASSIEGQADYEQYF
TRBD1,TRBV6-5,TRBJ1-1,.,TGTGCCAGCAAACAGGGGTATATGAACACTGAAGCTTTCTTT,CASKQGYMNTEAFF
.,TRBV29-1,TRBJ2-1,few,TGCAGCGTTGAACCCTTTCAGCGTAGCTCCTACAATGAGCAGTTCTTC,CSVEPFQRSSYNEQFF
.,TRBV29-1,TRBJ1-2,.,TGCAGCGCTTTTTTGGGCGGACTTATGACCTTC,CSAFLGGLMTF
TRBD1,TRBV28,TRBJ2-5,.,TGTGCCAGCAGCCCTGGACAGGGGTTGACCCAGTACTTC,CASSPGQGLTQYF
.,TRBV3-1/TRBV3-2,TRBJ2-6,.,TGTGCCAGCAGCCCGCAGGGCCCTGGGGCCAACGTCCTGACTTTC,CASSPQGPGANVLTF
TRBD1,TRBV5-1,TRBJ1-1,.,TGCGCCAGCAGCTTGGGGGACAGCTCTGAAGCTTTCTTT,CASSLGDSSEAFF
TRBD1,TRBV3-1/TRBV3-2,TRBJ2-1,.,TGTGCCAGCAGCCGCCGGGACAGGGGGCTCAATGAGCAGTTCTTC,CASSRRDRGLNEQFF